This section outlines one T cell receptor (beta chain) sequence together with its context. This clone was counted a single time. The specificity of this receptor is unknown. Base qualities are not provided; no much larger clone lies one nucleotide away. The sample comes from a study of OX40 agonist ivuxolimab in advanced cancers. With regard to the full study: Ivuxolimab was a fully human IgG2 agonistic monoclonal antibody targeting the costimulatory receptor OX40 (CD134). The monotherapy dose-escalation portion (N ≈ 50 patients) of the phase I ivuxolimab trial is reported in the paper. The dose-escalation cohort was around 84% male with a mean age of approximately 59 years, ranging from roughly 20 to 80. The point of sequencing TCRbeta in the periphery was to test whether ivuxolimab changed TCR sequence diversity and drove clonal T-cell expansion. Patients were allowed to have had prior anti-PD-1, anti-PD-L1 or anti-CTLA-4 therapy, and 40% of the dose-escalation patients had previously received checkpoint inhibitors. Three dose-escalation patients achieved partial responses, one with hepatocellular carcinoma and two with cutaneous melanoma. Intravenous ivuxolimab was administered to patients every 2 weeks at six dose levels: 0.01, 0.1, 0.3, 1.5, 3 and 10 mg/kg. Of the roughly 52 dose-escalation patients, hepatocellular carcinoma was present in around 20, melanoma in approximately 15, renal cell carcinoma in 9 and head and neck cancer in 9.

Genomic DNA was isolated from the sorted cells so that the TCRbeta CDR3 region could be sequenced. TCRbeta CDR3 regions were sequenced using the immunoSEQ Assay. TCRdb carries this immuneACCESS record with in-frame sequences only. Its versions omit some clonotypes, under half of them owing to an unresolved V gene in the studies checked, with the rest unexplained. The sample has 35,000 to 40,000 clones on record, around 92% of them singletons. Clones ranked in the top ten supply roughly 9.8% of the sample. The trial excluded patients who had a history of autoimmune disease or who were on systemic immunosuppression. In every dose cohort, peripheral blood was drawn for TCR sequencing at baseline, cycle 4 day 1, and cycle 7 day 1. The samples were taken from a phase I, first-in-human, multicenter, open-label dose-escalation trial of ivuxolimab. Adults with locally advanced or metastatic melanoma, renal cell, hepatocellular, or head and neck squamous cell carcinoma were enrolled in the trial. Before TCR sequencing, CD4+ T cells and CD8+ T cells were sorted from peripheral blood as separate populations.

Study-wide findings and limitations: After ivuxolimab, more expanded clones were found on average in CD8+ T cells than in CD4+ T cells. In the 0.1-3.0 mg/kg groups, partial responders were among the patients with the lowest normalized peripheral clonal expansion, particularly in CD8+ T cells. Clonal expansion of both CD4+ and CD8+ blood T cells was observed from baseline to week 6 at doses 0.1 to 3.0 mg/kg. Low levels of normalized T-cell clonal expansion were also shown by some nonresponding patients. The antigen specificity of the clonally expanded peripheral T cells was not determined.

Sequenced here: CD4+ or CD8+ T cells sorted from blood, sampled in a trial of the OX40 agonist ivuxolimab. This TCR was recovered from an adult with an advanced solid tumor such as melanoma, head and neck, liver or kidney cancer.

DNA sequence: TGTGCCAGCTCCCTTACTAGCGGGAGTGGTAATGAGCAGTTCTTC. It encodes CASSLTSGSGNEQFF. The chain is assembled from TRBV18 and TRBJ2-1; the junction holds 11 bases that match TRBD2. CDR1 and CDR2 were assigned from the germline V gene as KGHSH and LQKENI. The germline V end is reduced by 6 bases and the J end by 7 bases; junction bases left unmatched: 8. From its cysteine to its phenylalanine, the CDR3 spans 15 amino acids. CDR3 DNA only is kept here, 45 bases in frame from base 1.